Each of the 28 T cell receptor beta chains below was sequenced from the same sample in a study of cytomegalovirus exposure and HLA in healthy donors. In the PCR, 60 Vbeta and 13 Jbeta primers were used. Profiled with immunoSEQ multiplex PCR; TCRdb holds only in-frame clones, not every one. The sample lists 150,000 or so clones, about three quarters seen once, with about 13% in the top ten. The sequencing input was PBMCs. The origin of the receptors is a man between 35 and 55 years old in good health and CMV-seropositive.

The rearrangement uses TRBV5-1 and TRBJ2-7; D is ambiguous. The CDR3 runs to 14 residues. V was trimmed by 3 bases and J by 3 bases, leaving 13 bases between them. Germline V gene sequence: CDR1 SGHRS, CDR2 YFSETQ. CDR3 loop: CASSSSGANYEQYF. CDR3 DNA: TGCGCCAGCAGCTCCAGTGGAGCAAACTACGAGCAGTACTTC.

The genes are TRBV6-1 and TRBJ1-5, with D uncertain. The V gene's germline CDR1 is MNHNS and CDR2 SASEGT. The CDR3 is 16 residues long. V was clipped by 2 bases and J by 0 bases, with 11 bases between them. The CDR3 sequence is CASSEMGSLSNQPQHF. The CDR3 region has the DNA TGTGCCAGCAGTGAAATGGGTAGCCTTAGCAATCAGCCCCAGCATTTT.

The chain carries TRBV13 and TRBJ2-2; TRBD1 might be the D (5 bases). V lost 5 bases and J 5 bases, leaving 9 bases between the germline ends. Germline loops: CDR1 PRHDT, CDR2 FYEKMQ (reference sequence). The CDR3 is made up of 13 amino acids. CDR3 nucleotide sequence: TGTGCCAGCAGCAGGGGTCGAACCGGGGAGCTGTTTTTT. This gives the protein CASSRGRTGELFF.

The chain uses TRBV5-1 and TRBJ2-2; D is unclear. The CDR3 spans 13 residues. V was shortened by 4 bases and J by 1 base, with 5 bases between the two germline ends. Germline values: CDR1 SGHRS, CDR2 YFSETQ. For the CDR3, the DNA is TGCGCCAGCAGCCCACAGAACACCGGGGAGCTGTTTTTT. It yields the protein CASSPQNTGELFF.

The CDR3 spells CATSRDRRDSEAFF. The CDR3 region has the DNA TGTGCCACCAGCAGAGATCGACGGGACTCTGAAGCTTTCTTT. The chain couples TRBV15 to TRBJ1-1, with D perhaps matching TRBD1 (5 bases). The CDR3 sequence is 14 residues long. Trimming stripped 0 bases from V and 6 bases from J, with 11 bases between. From germline, CDR1 is LNHNV and CDR2 YYDKDF (reference sequence).

This sequence joins TRBV5-4 and TRBJ2-5, with a tentative D call TRBD2 (5 bases). V lost 5 bases and J lost 11, with 19 bases in between. CDR3 length: 13 residues. Germline V gene sequence: CDR1 SGHNT, CDR2 YYREEE (reference sequence). CDR3 nucleotides: TGTGCCAGCAGTTTTCCAGGTGGACTGGTGCAGTACTTC. Translated: CASSFPGGLVQYF.

Turning to this clone: At one boundary the junction diverges from the germline segment, which might be a read error. This sequence joins TRBV4-1 and TRBJ2-6; TRBD2 matches 8 bases. Germline V gene lookup returns CDR1 MGHRA and CDR2 YSYEKL. This CDR3 contains 15 residues. The CDR3 sequence: CASRAGRGGANGLTF. The CDR3 bases are TGCGCCAGCAGGGCGGGTCGGGGGGGGGCCAACGGCCTGACTTTC.

This clone came up a few times. V usage is TRBV28 and J usage is TRBJ1-2, with unresolved D. The CDR3 has 20 residues. Germline V CDR1 and CDR2: MDHEN, SYDVKM. V was pared by 8 bases and J by 0 bases, with 31 bases between. For the CDR3, the DNA is TGTGCCAGCGACGGCCGCAGAGGACGGGGTGCGTCGTCATCTAACTATGGCTACACCTTC. It is translated as CASDGRRGRGASSSNYGYTF.

V gene TRBV4-1 combines with J gene TRBJ2-1; the match to TRBD2 covers 10 bases. CDR3 size: 17 residues. V gave up 4 bases and J gave up 4 bases; unmatched junction bases: 10. Germline CDR1 MGHRA, CDR2 YSYEKL. CDR3 nucleotides: TGCGCCAGCAGCCCAGGTTACCGGACTAGCGGTTACAATGAGCAGTTCTTC. Translation: CASSPGYRTSGYNEQFF.

This clone was picked up one time. V usage is TRBV18 and J usage is TRBJ2-3; 14 nucleotides agree with TRBD2. V trimming: 3 bases; J trimming: 3 bases; junction bases outside the gene matches: 2. From germline, CDR1 is KGHSH and CDR2 LQKENI. The CDR3 runs to 16 residues. CDR3 loop: CASSPRTSGGTDTQYF. The DNA of the CDR3 is TGTGCCAGCTCACCTCGGACTAGCGGGGGGACAGATACGCAGTATTTT. The entire variable domain, with the rest obtained from reference TRBV18 and TRBJ2-3, is as follows: NAGVMQNPRHLVRRRGQEARLRCSPMKGHSHVYWYRQLPEEGLKFMVYLQKENIIDESGMPKERFSAEFPKEGPSILRIQQVVRGDSAAYFCASSPRTSGGTDTQYFGPGTRLTVL.

The gene calls are TRBV5-4 and TRBJ2-2; D perhaps matches TRBD1 (6 bases). This CDR3 region has 15 residues. Per germline, CDR1 SGHNT and CDR2 YYREEE (reference sequence). Trimming took off 4 bases at V and 0 bases at J, with 10 bases between the two ends. DNA of the CDR3: TGTGCCAGCAGCATAGACAGGTCGAACACCGGGGAGCTGTTTTTT. It encodes CASSIDRSNTGELFF.

This clone was observed a handful of times. The rearrangement links TRBV5-1 to TRBJ2-7; a possible D gene is TRBD2 (5 bases). The V and J ends lost 0 bases and 6 bases respectively, with 10 bases between them. Germline V CDR1 and CDR2: SGHRS, YFSETQ. The CDR3 spans 13 residues. The DNA of the CDR3 is TGCGCCAGCAGCTTGGCCCCGGCGGGCGAGCAGTACTTC. It translates to CASSLAPAGEQYF. Full variable domain (rest looked up from reference TRBV5-1 and TRBJ2-7): KAGVTQTPRYLIKTRGQQVTLSCSPISGHRSVSWYQQTPGQGLQFLFEYFSETQRNKGNFPGRFSGRQFSNSRSEMNVSTLELGDSALYLCASSLAPAGEQYFGPGTRLTVT.

V gene TRBV28 combines with J gene TRBJ2-5, with a possible D match to TRBD1 (6 bases). The CDR3 is 18 residues long. Germline CDR1 is MDHEN and CDR2 is SYDVKM. Trimming stripped 3 bases from V and 2 bases from J, with 22 bases between. The chain's CDR3 is CASSLTSSRGGSQETQYF. In nucleotides, the CDR3 is TGTGCCAGCAGTTTGACCTCTTCGAGAGGGGGAAGTCAAGAGACCCAGTACTTC. Based on the CDR3 plus reference TRBV28 and TRBJ2-5, the full variable domain is DVKVTQSSRYLVKRTGEKVFLECVQDMDHENMFWYRQDPGLGLRLIYFSYDVKMKEKGDIPEGYSVSREKKERFSLILESASTNQTSMYLCASSLTSSRGGSQETQYFGPGTRLLVL.

This chain uses TRBV5-1 with TRBJ2-5; 7 nucleotides align to TRBD1. This CDR3 region has 15 residues. Looked up from germline, CDR1 is SGHRS and CDR2 is YFSETQ. Trimming at V came to 4 bases and at J to 4 bases, leaving 10 bases not matched to a gene. As DNA, the CDR3 is TGCGCCAGCAGCACCAACAGGGGCGGAGGAGAGACCCAGTACTTC. Its translation: CASSTNRGGGETQYF.

V is TRBV5-5 and J is TRBJ2-2; TRBD1 aligns across 9 bases. V trimming: 5 bases; J trimming: 2 bases; junction bases outside the gene matches: 4. Germline CDR1 is SGHKS and CDR2 is YYEKEE (reference sequence). The CDR3 has 15 amino acids. CDR3 loop: CASRWGQGNTGELFF. CDR3 coding DNA: TGTGCCAGCAGATGGGGACAGGGAAACACCGGGGAGCTGTTTTTT.

The chain is built from TRBV5-1 and TRBJ2-3, with 7 bases lining up with TRBD2. The CDR3 length is 16 residues. V lost 7 bases to trimming and J lost 1 base; unmatched junction nucleotides: 12. Germline V CDR1 and CDR2: SGHRS, YFSETQ. The CDR3 DNA sequence: TGCGCCAGCGACTTGGGGGGAGGGCCGGGCACAGATACGCAGTATTTT. It yields the protein CASDLGGGPGTDTQYF.

The chain joins TRBV27 to TRBJ1-1, with unresolved D. The germline V and J ends were trimmed by 0 bases and 0 bases, with 11 bases remaining between them. This CDR3 is 16 amino acids long. Germline lookup yields CDR1 MNHEY and CDR2 SMNVEV (reference sequence). Here the CDR3 DNA reads TGTGCCAGCAGTTTATCCACAGTGAGGGTGAACACTGAAGCTTTCTTT. Its translation is CASSLSTVRVNTEAFF.

This clone was seen more than once but under ten times. The chain employs TRBV6-1 and TRBJ1-1, with 10 positions matching TRBD1. Germline CDR1 is MNHNS and CDR2 is SASEGT. V was pared by 9 bases and J by 3 bases, with 10 bases of the junction left unmatched. This CDR3 contains 15 residues. In DNA form, the CDR3 reads TGTGCCAGTGCTAAAAGGACAGGGGGGCACACTGAAGCTTTCTTT. Protein sequence: CASAKRTGGHTEAFF.

The CDR3 sequence is CATSREENQPQHF. CDR3 coding DNA: TGTGCCACCAGCAGGGAGGAAAATCAGCCCCAGCATTTT. The chain recombines TRBV15 with TRBJ1-5; D is unclear. V was shortened by 3 bases and J by 4 bases, with 7 bases between the two germline ends. The CDR3 has 13 amino acids. Germline CDR1 reads LNHNV; CDR2 reads YYDKDF (reference sequence).

This chain links TRBV5-4 with TRBJ2-5; 9 bases match TRBD2. J was trimmed by 1 base and V by 0 bases; bases with no gene match: 4. The CDR3 is 16 amino acids. Germline V gene sequence: CDR1 SGHNT, CDR2 YYREEE (reference sequence). The CDR3 region is CASSLGGGRAQETQYF. The CDR3 nucleotides read TGTGCCAGCAGCTTGGGGGGCGGGAGGGCCCAAGAGACCCAGTACTTC.

This sequence joins TRBV11-2 and TRBJ1-3, with D hard to call. This CDR3 is built from 17 residues. Germline CDR1 SGHAT, CDR2 FQNNGV. Trimming shortened V by 4 bases and J by 0 bases, and 16 bases separated the two germline ends. For the CDR3, the DNA is TGTGCCAGCAGCTATAAACGCAAGCACTCCTCTGGAAACACCATATATTTT. Protein sequence: CASSYKRKHSSGNTIYF.

V gene TRBV4-2 combines with J gene TRBJ2-5, with TRBD2 matching over 8 bases. CDR3 length: 14 residues. Germline lookup yields CDR1 LGHNA and CDR2 YNFKEQ. Trimming cost V 1 base and J 5 bases; bases outside gene matches: 3. DNA of the CDR3: TGTGCCAGCAGCCAAGTAGCGGGAAAGGAGACCCAGTACTTC. It specifies CASSQVAGKETQYF.

V usage is TRBV5-1 and J usage is TRBJ1-4; 7 nucleotides align to TRBD1. The length of the CDR3 is 15 residues. With 4 bases clipped from V and 8 bases from J, the junction kept 11 bases outside the gene matches. Germline-derived CDR1 and CDR2 are SGHRS and YFSETQ. CDR3 loop: CASSIRRDSEEKLFF. DNA of the CDR3: TGCGCCAGCAGCATCCGCCGGGACAGCGAGGAAAAACTGTTTTTT.

The chain carries TRBV30 and TRBJ2-2, with TRBD2 identical over 9 bases. Unmatched junction bases numbered 19, after V lost 0 bases and J lost 8 bases. The germline V gene encodes CDR1 GTSNPN and CDR2 SVGIG (reference sequence). The CDR3 contains 19 residues. The CDR3, as DNA: TGTGCCTGGAGTGTCAGAGAACCCGGGGGACTAGCATCAGTAGGGGAGCTGTTTTTT. Translating gives CAWSVREPGGLASVGELFF.

The rearrangement joins TRBV5-1 to TRBJ1-2; D call uncertain. The CDR3 totals 13 residues. From germline, CDR1 is SGHRS and CDR2 YFSETQ. V lost 4 bases and J lost 8, with 15 bases in between. In DNA form, the CDR3 reads TGCGCCAGCAGCCCGGGATCTCTTGGGGGCTACACCTTC. The encoded protein is CASSPGSLGGYTF.

The V gene is TRBV18, the J gene TRBJ2-6, with no clear D. The V gene's germline CDR1 is KGHSH and CDR2 LQKENI. The ends were cut back, 2 bases at V and 0 bases at J, with 5 bases in the middle. The CDR3 has 15 residues. CDR3 in amino acids: CASSPILSGANVLTF. DNA of the CDR3: TGTGCCAGCTCACCAATTCTCTCTGGGGCCAACGTCCTGACTTTC.

The genes are TRBV4-1 and TRBJ2-5, with 8 bases that match TRBD1. Germline V gene sequence: CDR1 MGHRA, CDR2 YSYEKL. The CDR3 runs 15 residues. V lost 3 bases to trimming and J lost 2 bases; unmatched junction nucleotides: 5. CDR3 bases: TGCGCCAGCAGCCATCCCCGGGACAGGCAAGAGACCCAGTACTTC. Protein sequence: CASSHPRDRQETQYF.

This rearrangement joins TRBV28 to TRBJ1-4; weak D call: TRBD1 (6 bases). Germline lookup yields CDR1 MDHEN and CDR2 SYDVKM. V lost 3 bases and J 0 bases, leaving 11 bases between the germline ends. The CDR3 totals 16 residues. DNA of the CDR3: TGTGCCAGCAGTTTGCGGGGGGCCGCAACTAATGAAAAACTGTTTTTT. Translating gives CASSLRGAATNEKLFF.